This T cell receptor beta chain stems from a study of T cell repertoires in cytomegalovirus infection. About the research overall: Researchers turned to recently identified HLA-C-restricted CMV epitopes as well as well-studied HLA-B-restricted ones. Matching HLA type and CMV infection were both indicated by public TCR beta signatures.

Study-level findings and limits: Totalled public TCR beta family frequency picked out people who carried CMV plus the relevant HLA. The ex vivo response showed dominance by HLA-C-restricted CMV-specific TCR beta clonotypes.

TCRdb re-derived calls from the reads in MiXCR, one entry per CDR3 protein. This table has about 920,000 distinct CDR3 sequences, roughly 30% appearing once. Between the trimmed V and J ends, which lost 1 base and 2 bases, there was a span of 17 bases. CDR1 and CDR2 from the germline V gene are MGHRA and YSYEKL. There are 17 residues in the CDR3. With regard to this clonotype: Its specificity is not known.

The source is a human donor in good health (CMV status not recorded). Some clones in this sample may be carry-over from other donors' samples. The sequences come from cultured CD8+ T cells from PBMCs, collected from culture after CMV antigen stimulation. The chain employs TRBV4-1 and TRBJ1-1; D gene ambiguous. The CDR3 DNA follows: TGCGCCAGCAGCCAAGTCTCCCCTCCGCTCCTTAACACTGAAGCTTTCTTT. This codes for CASSQVSPPLLNTEAFF.